The 6 T cell receptor beta chains presented below share a single source sample, sequenced in a study of blood T cell repertoires in COVID-19. Produced via immunoSEQ multiplex PCR; TCRdb's table is partial and in-frame only. The table records about 34,000 clones, 90% of them present only once. Sequencing was carried out using peripheral blood. The receptors were sampled from an older man with acute or convalescent COVID-19.

V gene TRBV11-2 combines with J gene TRBJ1-3; D perhaps matches TRBD1 (6 bases). Germline V gives CDR1 SGHAT, CDR2 FQNNGV. Trimming shortened V by 1 base and J by 2 bases, and 9 bases separated the two germline ends. CDR3 length: 15 residues. This CDR3 reads CASSLAAGAGNTIYF. In DNA, the CDR3 is TGTGCCAGCAGCTTAGCTGCAGGGGCTGGAAACACCATATATTTT.

V is TRBV7-6 and J is TRBJ1-5; D is unclear. The V end lost 3 bases, the J end lost 2 bases, and 20 bases lay between the germline ends. The CDR3 totals 18 residues. The germline CDR1 and CDR2 sequences are SGHVS and FNYEAQ. In DNA form, the CDR3 reads TGTGCCAGCAGCTTGGGTCCCTTGCGGGGTAAGGGCAATCAGCCCCAGCATTTT. This gives the protein CASSLGPLRGKGNQPQHF.

J is TRBJ1-2 and V is TRBV12-3 or TRBV12-4; a weak D match, TRBD1 (6 bases). The CDR3 is 13 residues long. V lost 7 bases and J 2 bases, leaving 11 bases between the germline ends. CDR3 loop: CASTLDRNYGYTF. The DNA of the CDR3 is TGTGCCAGCACCCTAGACAGGAACTATGGCTACACCTTC.

The genes are TRBV5-1 and TRBJ2-7; TRBD1 aligns across 8 bases. The V and J ends lost 5 bases and 2 bases, in that order; junction bases with no gene match: 6. The CDR3 totals 14 residues. Germline-derived CDR1 and CDR2 are SGHRS and YFSETQ. CDR3 protein: CASSPDRDPYEQYF. CDR3 bases: TGCGCCAGCAGTCCGGACAGGGACCCCTACGAGCAGTACTTC.

The V and J genes are TRBV2 and TRBJ2-5, with TRBD1 identical over 7 bases. CDR1 and CDR2 (germline): SNHLY, FYNNEI. The CDR3 is 14 amino acids. V trimming: 5 bases; J trimming: 2 bases; junction bases outside the gene matches: 5. The CDR3 coding sequence is TGTGCCAGCAGTAGGGGGCGAAGACAAGAGACCCAGTACTTC. Translated: CASSRGRRQETQYF.

The chain is built from TRBV6-5 and TRBJ2-3; 7 bases align to TRBD1. Looked up from germline, CDR1 is MNHEY and CDR2 is SVGAGI. V trimming: 2 bases; J trimming: 4 bases; junction bases outside the gene matches: 6. The CDR3 length is 15 residues. The CDR3 is CASSYTRQGSDTQYF. The CDR3 coding sequence is TGTGCCAGCAGTTACACGAGACAGGGCTCAGATACGCAGTATTTT.